Reported below is one T cell receptor beta chain. The antigen is undetermined. The data derive from a study of T cell repertoires in cytomegalovirus infection. Study background: A matching HLA type, together with CMV infection, was signaled by public TCR beta signatures.

TCRdb passed the reads through MiXCR, listing each CDR3 protein once. Among some 450,000 distinct CDR3 sequences, 25% to 40% were seen once, and the ten largest hold roughly 15%. Germline-derived CDR1 and CDR2 are SNHLY and FYNNEI. Trimming took 6 bases from V and 6 from J, leaving 11 bases between them. The CDR3 has 12 amino acids. Findings and caveats of the study: Predominance within the ex vivo response was attributable to HLA-C-restricted CMV-specific TCR beta clonotypes. People with CMV and the relevant HLA were identified by cumulative public TCR beta family frequency.

The V and J genes are TRBV2 and TRBJ1-1; maybe TRBD1 (5 bases). The sequencing input was PBMCs. The sequence derives from a human donor in good health (CMV status not recorded). Some clones in this sample may be carry-over from other donors' samples. CDR3 in amino acids: CASSQGYPEAFF. In DNA form, the CDR3 reads TGTGCCAGCAGCCAGGGATACCCTGAAGCTTTCTTT.